The T cell receptor (beta chain) under discussion was sequenced for a study of beta chain features in type 1 diabetes. Study-level findings and limits: Still unanswered here is whether HLA type influences TCRB rearrangement.

Expressed TCRB transcripts were sequenced because the isolated RNA had all been reverse transcribed beforehand. The average read count of naive, central memory and regulatory T cell samples was several million. The assay was immunoSEQ multiplex PCR, and TCRdb's table has in-frame clones only and misses some. Here the sample spans about 240,000 clones, around 26% being singletons. Via CD45RO/CCR7/CD25/CD127/CD95/CD27, cells of the CD4+ naive, central memory, regulatory and stem cell-like memory subsets were sorted. V shed 7 bases and J shed 4 bases, with 6 bases lying between them. In germline, CDR1 is SGHTA, CDR2 FQGNSA. This CDR3 has 11 amino acids. Of note for this clone: Its antigen is not identified.

V is TRBV7-2 and J is TRBJ2-3; unclear D gene. Sequencing was carried out using central memory CD4+ T cells from blood. This sequence was found in a man aged 25 to 45 in good health. CDR3 DNA sequence: TGTGCCAGCACCGTCGCAGATACGCAGTATTTT. This codes for CASTVADTQYF.